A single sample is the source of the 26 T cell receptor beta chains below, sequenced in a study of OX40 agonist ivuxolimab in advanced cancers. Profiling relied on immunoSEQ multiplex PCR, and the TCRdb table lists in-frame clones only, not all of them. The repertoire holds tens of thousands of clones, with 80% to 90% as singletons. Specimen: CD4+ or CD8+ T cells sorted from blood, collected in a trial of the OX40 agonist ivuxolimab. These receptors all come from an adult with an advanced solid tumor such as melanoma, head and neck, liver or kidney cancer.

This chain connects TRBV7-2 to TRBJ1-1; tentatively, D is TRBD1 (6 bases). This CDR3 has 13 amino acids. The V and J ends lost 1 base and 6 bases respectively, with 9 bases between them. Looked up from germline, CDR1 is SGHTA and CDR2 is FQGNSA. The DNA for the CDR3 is TGTGCCAGCAGCTTAGGGGGGCGATCTGAAGCTTTCTTT. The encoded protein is CASSLGGRSEAFF.

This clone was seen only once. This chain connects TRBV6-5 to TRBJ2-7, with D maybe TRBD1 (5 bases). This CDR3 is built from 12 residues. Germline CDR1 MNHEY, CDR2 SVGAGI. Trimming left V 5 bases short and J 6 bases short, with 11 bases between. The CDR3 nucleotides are TGTGCCAGCAGTAAGCCCCAGGGCGAGCAGTACTTC. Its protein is CASSKPQGEQYF.

DNA for the CDR3: TGCGCCAGCAGCCCGACGGGACGGTCTAGCACAGATACGCAGTATTTT. Translation: CASSPTGRSSTDTQYF. The chain couples TRBV4-1 to TRBJ2-3; D may correspond to TRBD1 or TRBD2 (5 bases each). The CDR3 extends over 16 amino acids. V lost 4 bases and J 0 bases, leaving 14 bases between the germline ends. Germline V gene data show CDR1 as MGHRA and CDR2 as YSYEKL.

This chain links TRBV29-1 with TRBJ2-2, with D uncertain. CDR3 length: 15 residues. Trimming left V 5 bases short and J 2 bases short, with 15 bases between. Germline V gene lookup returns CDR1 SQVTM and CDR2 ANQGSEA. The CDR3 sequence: CSVRLVGDNTGELFF. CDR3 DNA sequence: TGCAGCGTTCGGTTGGTTGGCGATAACACCGGGGAGCTGTTTTTT.

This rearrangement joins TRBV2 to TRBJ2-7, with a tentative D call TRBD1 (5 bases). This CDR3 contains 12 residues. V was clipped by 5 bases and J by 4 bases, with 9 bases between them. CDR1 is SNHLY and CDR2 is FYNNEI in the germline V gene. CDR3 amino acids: CASSTQAYEQYF. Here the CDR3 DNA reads TGTGCCAGCAGTACACAGGCATACGAGCAGTACTTC.

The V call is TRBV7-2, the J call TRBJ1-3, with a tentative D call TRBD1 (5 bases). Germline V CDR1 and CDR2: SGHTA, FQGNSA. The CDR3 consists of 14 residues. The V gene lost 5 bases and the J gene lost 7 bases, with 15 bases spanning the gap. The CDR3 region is CASSPDWGRNTIYF. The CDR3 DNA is TGTGCCAGCAGCCCGGACTGGGGCCGGAACACCATATATTTT. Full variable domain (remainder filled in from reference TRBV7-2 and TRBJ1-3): GAGVSQSPSNKVTEKGKDVELRCDPISGHTALYWYRQSLGQGLEFLIYFQGNSAPDKSGLPSDRFSAERTGGSVSTLTIQRTQQEDSAVYLCASSPDWGRNTIYFGEGSWLTVV.

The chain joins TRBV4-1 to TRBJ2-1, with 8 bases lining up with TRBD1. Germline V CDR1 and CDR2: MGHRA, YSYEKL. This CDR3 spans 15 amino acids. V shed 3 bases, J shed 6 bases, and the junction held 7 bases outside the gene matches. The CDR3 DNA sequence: TGCGCCAGCAGCCAGGAGGAAGACAGGGGCAATGAGCAGTTCTTC. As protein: CASSQEEDRGNEQFF.

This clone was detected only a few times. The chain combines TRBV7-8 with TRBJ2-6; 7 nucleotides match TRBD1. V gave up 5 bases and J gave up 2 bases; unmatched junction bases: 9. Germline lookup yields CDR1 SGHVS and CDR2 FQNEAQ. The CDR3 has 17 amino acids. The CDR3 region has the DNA TGTGCCAGCAGCCCCCCAGGGGGTATACCTGGGGCCAACGTCCTGACTTTC. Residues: CASSPPGGIPGANVLTF.

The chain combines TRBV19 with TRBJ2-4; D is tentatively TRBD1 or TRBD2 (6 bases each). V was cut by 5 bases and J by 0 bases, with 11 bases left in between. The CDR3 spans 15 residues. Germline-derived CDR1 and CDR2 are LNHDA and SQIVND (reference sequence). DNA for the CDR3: TGTGCCAGTAGTTCAGGGGACTTAGCCAAAAACATTCAGTACTTC. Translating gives CASSSGDLAKNIQYF. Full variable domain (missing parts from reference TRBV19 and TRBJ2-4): DGGITQSPKYLFRKEGQNVTLSCEQNLNHDAMYWYRQDPGQGLRLIYYSQIVNDFQKGDIAEGYSVSREKKESFPLTVTSAQKNPTAFYLCASSSGDLAKNIQYFGAGTRLSVL.

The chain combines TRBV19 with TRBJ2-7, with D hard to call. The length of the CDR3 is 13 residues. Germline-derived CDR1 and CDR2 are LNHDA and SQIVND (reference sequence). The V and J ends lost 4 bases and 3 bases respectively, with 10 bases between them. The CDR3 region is CASSKDYGYEQYF. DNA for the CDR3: TGTGCCAGTAGTAAAGATTACGGCTACGAGCAGTACTTC.

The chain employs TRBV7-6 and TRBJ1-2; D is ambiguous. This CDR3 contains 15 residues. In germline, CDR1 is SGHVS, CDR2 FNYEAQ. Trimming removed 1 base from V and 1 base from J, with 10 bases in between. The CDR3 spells CASSLDVRGNYGYTF. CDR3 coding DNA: TGTGCCAGCAGCTTAGATGTTCGGGGTAACTATGGCTACACCTTC.

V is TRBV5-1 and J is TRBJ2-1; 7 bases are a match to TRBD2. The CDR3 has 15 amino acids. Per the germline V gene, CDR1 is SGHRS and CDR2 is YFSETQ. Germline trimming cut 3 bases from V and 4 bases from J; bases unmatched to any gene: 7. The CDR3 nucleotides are TGCGCCAGCAGCTCGCTAGCGGAGGTTTACAATGAGCAGTTCTTC. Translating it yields CASSSLAEVYNEQFF.

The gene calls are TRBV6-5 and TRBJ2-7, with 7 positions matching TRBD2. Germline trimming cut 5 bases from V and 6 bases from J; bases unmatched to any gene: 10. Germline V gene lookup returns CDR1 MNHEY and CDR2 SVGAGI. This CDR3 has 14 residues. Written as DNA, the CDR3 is TGTGCCAGCAGTCGCGGACTAGTAGTTGGCGAGCAGTACTTC. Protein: CASSRGLVVGEQYF.

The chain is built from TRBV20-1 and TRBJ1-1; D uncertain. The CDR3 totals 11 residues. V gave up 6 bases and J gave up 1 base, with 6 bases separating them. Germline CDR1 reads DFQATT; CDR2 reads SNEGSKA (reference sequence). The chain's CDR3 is CSALRNTEAFF. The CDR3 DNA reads TGCAGTGCACTGAGGAACACTGAAGCTTTCTTT.

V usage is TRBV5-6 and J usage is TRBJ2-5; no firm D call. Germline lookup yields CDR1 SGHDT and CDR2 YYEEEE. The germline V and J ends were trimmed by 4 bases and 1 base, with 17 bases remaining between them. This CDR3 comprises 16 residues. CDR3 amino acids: CASSIPGSSGQETQYF. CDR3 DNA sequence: TGTGCCAGCAGCATACCCGGGTCATCGGGCCAAGAGACCCAGTACTTC.

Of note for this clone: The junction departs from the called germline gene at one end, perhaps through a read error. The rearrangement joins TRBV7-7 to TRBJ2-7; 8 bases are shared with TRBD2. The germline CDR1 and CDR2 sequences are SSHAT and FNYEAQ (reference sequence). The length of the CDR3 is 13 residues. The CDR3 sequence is CASSPGLDYEQYF. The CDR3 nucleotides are TGTGCTAGCAGCCCGGGACTAGACTACGAGCAGTACTTC.

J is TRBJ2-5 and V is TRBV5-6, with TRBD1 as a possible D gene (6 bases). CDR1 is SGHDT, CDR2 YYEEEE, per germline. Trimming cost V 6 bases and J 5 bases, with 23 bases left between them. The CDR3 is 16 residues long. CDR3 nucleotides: TGTGCCAGCACACACGACAGGACGAGGTTCATGGAGACCCAGTACTTC. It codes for CASTHDRTRFMETQYF.

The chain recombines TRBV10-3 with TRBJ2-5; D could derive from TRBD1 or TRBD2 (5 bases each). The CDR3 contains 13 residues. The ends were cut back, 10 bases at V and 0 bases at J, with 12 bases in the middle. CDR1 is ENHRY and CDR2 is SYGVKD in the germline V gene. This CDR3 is CATGLSDQETQYF. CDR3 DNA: TGTGCCACGGGGCTCAGCGACCAAGAGACCCAGTACTTC.

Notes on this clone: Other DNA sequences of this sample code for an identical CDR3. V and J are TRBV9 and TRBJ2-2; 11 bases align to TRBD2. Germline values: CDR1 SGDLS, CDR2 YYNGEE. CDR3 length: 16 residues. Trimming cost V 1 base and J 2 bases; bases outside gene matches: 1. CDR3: CASSVLAGGNTGELFF. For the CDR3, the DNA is TGTGCCAGCAGCGTACTAGCGGGAGGCAACACCGGGGAGCTGTTTTTT.

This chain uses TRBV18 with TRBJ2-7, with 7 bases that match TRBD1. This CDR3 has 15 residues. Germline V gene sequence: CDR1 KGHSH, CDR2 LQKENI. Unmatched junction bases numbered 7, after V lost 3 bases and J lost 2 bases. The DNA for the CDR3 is TGTGCCAGCTCACCCTCCGGGACAGTTCCCTACGAGCAGTACTTC. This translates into CASSPSGTVPYEQYF.

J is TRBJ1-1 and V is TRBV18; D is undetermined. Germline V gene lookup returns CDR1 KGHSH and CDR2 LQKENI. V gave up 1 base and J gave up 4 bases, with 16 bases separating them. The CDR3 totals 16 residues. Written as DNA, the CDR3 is TGTGCCAGCTCACCACTGGAGGGTGGTCGTGGCACTGAAGCTTTCTTT. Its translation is CASSPLEGGRGTEAFF.

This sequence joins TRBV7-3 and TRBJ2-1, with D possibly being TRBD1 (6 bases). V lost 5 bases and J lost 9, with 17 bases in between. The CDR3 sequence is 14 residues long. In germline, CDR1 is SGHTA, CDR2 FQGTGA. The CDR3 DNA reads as TGTGCCAGCAGCCAAACATCGAGGGACACTGAGCAGTTCTTC. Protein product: CASSQTSRDTEQFF.

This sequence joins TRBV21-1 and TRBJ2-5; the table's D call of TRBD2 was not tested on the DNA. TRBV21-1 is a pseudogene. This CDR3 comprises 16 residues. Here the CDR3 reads CASSSRLAGGQETQYF. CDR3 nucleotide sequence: TGTGCCAGCAGCTCGCGACTAGCGGGAGGGCAAGAGACCCAGTACTTC.

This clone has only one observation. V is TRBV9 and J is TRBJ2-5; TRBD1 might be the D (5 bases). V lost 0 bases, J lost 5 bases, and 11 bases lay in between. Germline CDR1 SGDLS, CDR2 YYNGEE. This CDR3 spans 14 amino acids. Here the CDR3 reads CASSVGAGKETQYF. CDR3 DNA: TGTGCCAGCAGCGTAGGGGCAGGGAAGGAGACCCAGTACTTC.

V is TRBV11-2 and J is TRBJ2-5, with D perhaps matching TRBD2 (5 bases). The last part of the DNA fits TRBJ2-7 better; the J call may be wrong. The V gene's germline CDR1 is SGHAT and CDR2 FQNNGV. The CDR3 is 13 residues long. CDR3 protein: CASRLGMPGEQYF. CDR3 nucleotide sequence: TGTGCCAGCAGGCTCGGGATGCCCGGCGAGCAGTACTTC.

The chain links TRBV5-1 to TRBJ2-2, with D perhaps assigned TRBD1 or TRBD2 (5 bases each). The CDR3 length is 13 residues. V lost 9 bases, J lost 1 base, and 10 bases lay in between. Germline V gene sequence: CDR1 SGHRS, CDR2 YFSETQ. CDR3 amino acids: CATMGENTGELFF. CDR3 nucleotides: TGCGCCACCATGGGGGAGAACACCGGGGAGCTGTTTTTT.